A single sample gave rise to the 29 T cell receptor beta chains below, sequenced in a study of blood T cell repertoires in COVID-19. Assay: immunoSEQ multiplex PCR; the TCRdb copy retains only in-frame clones and omits some. Here the sample spans 200,000 to 250,000 clones, around four fifths being singletons. The sequencing sample was made of peripheral blood. The origin of the receptors is a woman of 80 years or more with active or convalescent COVID-19.

The chain uses TRBV6-2 or TRBV6-3 and TRBJ2-5; 10 bases match TRBD2. Trimming took 0 bases from V and 4 from J; bases not matched to a gene: 5. Germline V gene data show CDR1 as MNHEY and CDR2 as SVGEGT. The CDR3 spans 16 residues. CDR3 coding DNA: TGTGCCAGCAGTTACTCGAAAGCGGGGGGGGTAGAGACCCAGTACTTC. Its protein is CASSYSKAGGVETQYF.

V usage is TRBV2 and J usage is TRBJ2-1; D gene uncertain. Germline V gives CDR1 SNHLY, CDR2 FYNNEI. The V end lost 5 bases, the J end lost 9 bases, and 8 bases lay between the germline ends. The CDR3 has 11 residues. The CDR3 sequence is CASSYIVEQFF. The DNA for the CDR3 is TGTGCCAGCAGTTATATTGTTGAGCAGTTCTTC.

V is TRBV6-6 and J is TRBJ1-1; the D is unclear. This CDR3 has 13 residues. Germline values: CDR1 MNHNY, CDR2 SVGAGI (reference sequence). V dropped 0 bases and J dropped 3 bases, with 5 bases sitting between them. The CDR3 reads CASSYSLYTEAFF. In DNA form, the CDR3 reads TGTGCCAGCAGTTACTCTCTCTACACTGAAGCTTTCTTT.

V and J are TRBV7-9 and TRBJ1-5; a weak D match, TRBD1 (5 bases). Germline V CDR1 and CDR2: SEHNR, FQNEAQ (reference sequence). V shed 5 bases and J shed 1 base, with 12 bases lying between them. The CDR3 has 15 residues. The CDR3 spells CASSGGAASNQPQHF. In DNA, the CDR3 is TGTGCCAGCAGCGGAGGGGCAGCCAGCAATCAGCCCCAGCATTTT.

The V gene is TRBV7-9, the J gene TRBJ1-1; TRBD1 might be the D (5 bases). The CDR3 has 13 residues. The V gene's germline CDR1 is SEHNR and CDR2 FQNEAQ (reference sequence). The V end lost 5 bases, the J end lost 5 bases, and 12 bases lay between the germline ends. CDR3: CASSLDGGTEAFF. CDR3 DNA sequence: TGTGCCAGCAGCCTCGACGGGGGTACTGAAGCTTTCTTT.

The chain has TRBV6-2 or TRBV6-3 and TRBJ1-1; D unclear. The CDR3 extends over 15 amino acids. The V gene lost 4 bases and the J gene lost 4 bases, with 16 bases spanning the gap. Looked up from germline, CDR1 is MNHEY and CDR2 is SVGEGT. The CDR3 DNA is TGTGCCAGCAGTTTGCTTGGGGAGGGAAGCACTGAAGCTTTCTTT. Its translation is CASSLLGEGSTEAFF.

The chain combines TRBV3-1 (or the pseudogene TRBV3-2) with TRBJ2-7; TRBD2 is a possible D gene (6 bases). The V and J ends lost 2 bases and 1 base respectively, with 12 bases between them. Germline V CDR1 and CDR2: LGHDT, YNNKEL (reference sequence). This CDR3 contains 15 residues. The CDR3 bases are TGTGCCAGCAGCCAATCCTGGGACTTGTCCTACGAGCAGTACTTC. This translates into CASSQSWDLSYEQYF.

This sequence joins TRBV7-6 and TRBJ2-3; 7 bases fit TRBD1. Germline lookup yields CDR1 SGHVS and CDR2 FNYEAQ. Trimming cost V 4 bases and J 1 base; bases outside gene matches: 8. The CDR3 sequence is 16 residues long. The CDR3 here is CASSSPPGQRTDTQYF. CDR3 coding DNA: TGTGCCAGCAGCTCCCCCCCGGGACAGCGCACAGATACGCAGTATTTT. Complete variable domain (other parts from reference TRBV7-6 and TRBJ2-3): GAGVSQSPRYKVTKRGQDVALRCDPISGHVSLYWYRQALGQGPEFLTYFNYEAQQDKSGLPNDRFSAERPEGSISTLTIQRTEQRDSAMYRCASSSPPGQRTDTQYFGPGTRLTVL.

This rearrangement joins TRBV4-2 to TRBJ1-5; a possible D gene is TRBD1 (5 bases). The CDR3 runs 18 residues. V was clipped by 3 bases and J by 2 bases, with 20 bases between them. The germline V gene has CDR1 LGHNA and CDR2 YNFKEQ. This CDR3 reads CASSQRPDSGTGNQPQHF. Here the CDR3 DNA reads TGTGCCAGCAGCCAGAGACCCGACTCGGGGACTGGCAATCAGCCCCAGCATTTT.

The gene calls are TRBV11-2 and TRBJ2-1; 14 positions match TRBD2. V lost 8 bases to trimming and J lost 14 bases; unmatched junction nucleotides: 11. This CDR3 comprises 14 residues. Looked up from germline, CDR1 is SGHAT and CDR2 is FQNNGV. CDR3: CASGGTSGSQQEFF. As DNA, the CDR3 is TGTGCCAGCGGTGGGACTAGCGGGAGTCAACAGGAGTTCTTC.

The chain has TRBV28 and TRBJ2-1; 8 bases agree with TRBD2. The junction had 7 bases not matched to a gene; V was cut back by 5 bases and J by 16 bases. Germline values: CDR1 MDHEN, CDR2 SYDVKM. The CDR3 loop spans 11 amino acids. DNA of the CDR3: TGTGCCAGCAGTCCGGGACTAGGGCGATTCTTC. It specifies CASSPGLGRFF.

The gene calls are TRBV6-2 or TRBV6-3 and TRBJ2-7, with 9 bases identical to TRBD2. With 1 base clipped from V and 4 bases from J, the junction kept 5 bases outside the gene matches. The germline CDR1 and CDR2 sequences are MNHEY and SVGEGT. The length of the CDR3 is 15 residues. The CDR3 loop reads CASSYWGSGSYEQYF. In nucleotides, the CDR3 is TGTGCCAGCAGTTACTGGGGTAGCGGGAGTTACGAGCAGTACTTC.

The rearrangement uses TRBV6-2 or TRBV6-3 and TRBJ1-2, with TRBD1 matching 7 bases. The CDR3 is 15 residues long. Trimming removed 0 bases from V and 0 bases from J; junction bases left unmatched: 1. Looked up from germline, CDR1 is MNHEY and CDR2 is SVGEGT. The CDR3, as DNA: TGTGCCAGCAGTTACTCGGGACAGTCTAACTATGGCTACACCTTC. It translates to CASSYSGQSNYGYTF.

This sequence joins TRBV6-5 and TRBJ2-3; no reliable D call. The CDR3 has 15 amino acids. The germline V and J ends were trimmed by 6 bases and 2 bases, with 15 bases remaining between them. The germline V gene encodes CDR1 MNHEY and CDR2 SVGAGI. DNA of the CDR3: TGTGCCAGCAGCGCCCGCTACCCGAACACAGATACGCAGTATTTT. Translating gives CASSARYPNTDTQYF.

This clone has only a few counts. CDR3: CASSPSGSRSYNEQFF. The CDR3 region has the DNA TGTGCCAGCAGCCCCAGCGGGAGTAGGTCCTACAATGAGCAGTTCTTC. The V call is TRBV3-1 (or the pseudogene TRBV3-2), the J call TRBJ2-1, with 8 positions matching TRBD2. The CDR3 is 16 amino acids. Germline CDR1 and CDR2: LGHDT and YNNKEL (reference sequence). With V trimmed by 4 bases and J by 1 base, 6 bases remained unmatched.

The J gene is TRBJ1-6, the V gene TRBV2, with D unresolved. Per the germline V gene, CDR1 is SNHLY and CDR2 is FYNNEI. This CDR3 comprises 11 residues. V lost 6 bases and J lost 13, with 10 bases in between. DNA for the CDR3: TGTGCCAGCAGCGTGTTTAGTCCCCTCCACTTT. Translating gives CASSVFSPLHF.

The rearrangement joins TRBV5-6 to TRBJ2-5; a weak D match, TRBD2 (7 bases). The ends were cut back, 0 bases at V and 4 bases at J, with 10 bases in the middle. CDR3 length equals 14 residues. Germline CDR1 is SGHDT and CDR2 is YYEEEE. The CDR3, as DNA: TGTGCCAGCAGCTTGGGTCGGGGGGCAGAGACCCAGTACTTC. Encoded protein: CASSLGRGAETQYF.

Points on this clone: One junction end disagrees with the germline gene, perhaps due to a read error. The CDR3 reads CATKTVGAGDNF. The CDR3 coding sequence is TGTGCCACAAAGACCGTAGGAGCAGGGGACAACTTC. The rearrangement uses TRBV6-5 and TRBJ2-7, with a possible D match to TRBD1 (6 bases). CDR3 length equals 12 residues. The germline V gene has CDR1 MNHEY and CDR2 SVGAGI.

The V and J genes are TRBV14 and TRBJ2-1; D may be TRBD1 (6 bases). The germline V gene has CDR1 SGHDN and CDR2 FVKESK. CDR3 length: 15 residues. V was shortened by 3 bases and J by 0 bases, with 9 bases between the two germline ends. The CDR3 sequence is CASSQVGGSYNEQFF. The CDR3 DNA reads TGTGCCAGCAGCCAGGTAGGGGGCTCCTACAATGAGCAGTTCTTC.

The rearrangement joins TRBV5-1 to TRBJ2-7; maybe TRBD2 (5 bases). Germline-derived CDR1 and CDR2 are SGHRS and YFSETQ. V lost 0 bases and J 1 base, leaving 8 bases between the germline ends. The CDR3 loop spans 14 amino acids. CDR3 sequence: CASSLVSESYEQYF. The CDR3 nucleotides are TGCGCCAGCAGCTTGGTTAGCGAGTCCTACGAGCAGTACTTC.

The count of this clone is one. The chain combines TRBV3-1 (or the pseudogene TRBV3-2) with TRBJ2-3, with 10 bases identical to TRBD2. The CDR3 contains 16 residues. The J segment lost 1 base and the V segment lost 7 bases, leaving 8 bases of the junction unmatched. CDR1 LGHDT and CDR2 YNNKEL come from the germline V gene (reference sequence). This CDR3 reads CASKASGSHRTDTQYF. The DNA of the CDR3 is TGTGCCAGCAAGGCTAGCGGGAGCCATCGCACAGATACGCAGTATTTT.

The table lists this clone with a few counts. V is TRBV29-1 and J is TRBJ2-3; 7 bases match TRBD2. Germline-derived CDR1 and CDR2 are SQVTM and ANQGSEA. CDR3 length equals 14 residues. J lost 5 bases, V lost 0 bases, and 5 bases had no gene match. CDR3: CSVEEREAGDTQYF. CDR3 DNA sequence: TGCAGCGTTGAAGAACGGGAGGCGGGAGATACGCAGTATTTT.

The V and J genes are TRBV7-2 and TRBJ2-5; a possible D gene is TRBD2 (6 bases). CDR1 is SGHTA and CDR2 is FQGNSA in the germline V gene. The CDR3 loop spans 14 amino acids. V was pared by 5 bases and J by 2 bases, with 12 bases between. The CDR3: CASSLILAQETQYF. Here the CDR3 DNA reads TGTGCCAGCAGCCTCATACTAGCTCAAGAGACCCAGTACTTC.

CDR3 sequence: CASSYDGNYGYTF. DNA for the CDR3: TGTGCCAGCAGTTACGACGGGAACTATGGCTACACCTTC. This chain uses TRBV6-2 or TRBV6-3 with TRBJ1-2; D not certain. The germline CDR1 and CDR2 sequences are MNHEY and SVGEGT. V was shortened by 2 bases and J by 2 bases, with 6 bases between the two germline ends. This CDR3 is built from 13 residues.

V is TRBV19 and J is TRBJ2-1; TRBD2 might be the D (5 bases). CDR1 is LNHDA, CDR2 SQIVND, per germline (reference sequence). The CDR3 loop spans 15 amino acids. Trimming pared 3 bases from V and 2 bases from J, leaving 11 bases between. CDR3 loop: CASSIEGTAYNEQFF. The CDR3 DNA sequence: TGTGCCAGTAGTATCGAGGGTACGGCCTACAATGAGCAGTTCTTC.

The V and J genes are TRBV15 and TRBJ1-4, with 7 bases that match TRBD1. In germline, CDR1 is LNHNV, CDR2 YYDKDF (reference sequence). Trimming removed 1 base from V and 5 bases from J; junction bases left unmatched: 4. The CDR3 length is 15 residues. The CDR3 nucleotides are TGTGCCACCAGCAGAGCGACAGGGTGGAATGAAAAACTGTTTTTT. It yields the protein CATSRATGWNEKLFF.

The chain is built from TRBV5-1 and TRBJ2-1, with 10 nucleotides matching TRBD2. This CDR3 contains 15 residues. The J segment lost 6 bases and the V segment lost 2 bases, leaving 5 bases of the junction unmatched. CDR1 SGHRS and CDR2 YFSETQ come from the germline V gene. The CDR3, as DNA: TGCGCCAGCAGCTTCCTAGCGGGGGCCGGCAATGAGCAGTTCTTC. As protein: CASSFLAGAGNEQFF.

This clone was detected only once. This chain uses TRBV15 with TRBJ1-4; 8 bases map to TRBD1. Germline V gene sequence: CDR1 LNHNV, CDR2 YYDKDF (reference sequence). V trimming: 4 bases; J trimming: 4 bases; junction bases outside the gene matches: 5. This CDR3 contains 15 residues. The CDR3 protein is CATSKDRAYNEKLFF. DNA for the CDR3: TGTGCCACCAGCAAGGACAGGGCCTATAATGAAAAACTGTTTTTT.

The V gene is TRBV6-1, the J gene TRBJ1-6, with D maybe TRBD1 (5 bases). The germline V gene encodes CDR1 MNHNS and CDR2 SASEGT. V was pared by 3 bases and J by 4 bases, with 13 bases between. This CDR3 has 16 amino acids. The CDR3 nucleotides read TGTGCCAGCAGTGATAACGACAGCGTATATAATTCACCCCTCCACTTT. This sequence encodes CASSDNDSVYNSPLHF.